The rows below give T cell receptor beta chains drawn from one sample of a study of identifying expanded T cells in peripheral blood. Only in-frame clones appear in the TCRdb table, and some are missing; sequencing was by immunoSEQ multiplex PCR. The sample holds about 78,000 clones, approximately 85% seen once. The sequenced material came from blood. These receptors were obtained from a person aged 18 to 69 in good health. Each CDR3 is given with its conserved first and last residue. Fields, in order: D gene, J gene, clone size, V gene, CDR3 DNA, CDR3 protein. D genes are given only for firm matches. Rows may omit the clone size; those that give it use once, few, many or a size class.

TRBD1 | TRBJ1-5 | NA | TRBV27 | TGTGCCAGCAGTAACCTCGGACAGGGGACTCAGCCCCAGCATTTT | CASSNLGQGTQPQHF
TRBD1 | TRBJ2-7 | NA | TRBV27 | TGTGCCAGCAGCCTAGGGGGCCAGGGATGGCAGTACTTC | CASSLGGQGWQYF
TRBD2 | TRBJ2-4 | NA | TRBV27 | TGTGCCAGCAGTTTACGGGGAACTAGCGGGATAGGGAGAAACATTCAGTACTTC | CASSLRGTSGIGRNIQYF
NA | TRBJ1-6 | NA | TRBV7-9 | TGTGCCAGCAGCACCATTAATTCACCCCTCCACTTT | CASSTINSPLHF
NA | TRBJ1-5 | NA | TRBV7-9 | TGTGCCAGCAGCTATATAGGAGCTCTTCAGCCCCAGCATTTT | CASSYIGALQPQHF
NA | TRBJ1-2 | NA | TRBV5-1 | TGCGCCAGCAGCCCGGAGGGGGAAATCTATGGCTACACCTTC | CASSPEGEIYGYTF
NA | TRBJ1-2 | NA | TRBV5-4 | TGTGCCAGCAGCCATCCACTTTATGGCTACACCTTC | CASSHPLYGYTF
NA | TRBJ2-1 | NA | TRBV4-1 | TGCGCCAGCAGCCAAGATGTGGAGGGGTGGGGCTCCTACAATGAGCAGTTCTTC | CASSQDVEGWGSYNEQFF
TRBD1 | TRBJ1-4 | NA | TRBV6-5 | TGTGCCAGCAGGACAGGACAGGGGGACGATGAAAAACTGTTTTTT | CASRTGQGDDEKLFF
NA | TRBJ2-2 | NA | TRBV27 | TGTGCCAGCAGTTTATCTTGGGTAGAGATAAACACCGGGGAGCTGTTTTTT | CASSLSWVEINTGELFF
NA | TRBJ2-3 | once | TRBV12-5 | TGTGCTAGTGGTTTCGGGATGAATTCAGATACGCAGTATTTT | CASGFGMNSDTQYF
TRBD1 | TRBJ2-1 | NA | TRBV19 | TGTGCCAGTATCGGACAGGGGAGCAATGAGCAGTTCTTC | CASIGQGSNEQFF
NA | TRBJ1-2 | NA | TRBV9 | TGTGCCAGCAGCCCACAGGGACTTGGGTATGGCTACACCTTC | CASSPQGLGYGYTF
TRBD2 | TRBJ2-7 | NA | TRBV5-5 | TGTGCCAGCAGCCGCCAGGTGGGGGGGTACTACGAGCAGTACTTC | CASSRQVGGYYEQYF
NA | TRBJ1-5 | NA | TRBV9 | TGTGCCAGCAGTCTCGGACAGCACAATCAGCCCCAGCATTTT | CASSLGQHNQPQHF
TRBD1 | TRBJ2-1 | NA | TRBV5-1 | TGCGCCAGCAGCCCCAGACAGGGGGCGGGGAATGAGCAGTTCTTC | CASSPRQGAGNEQFF